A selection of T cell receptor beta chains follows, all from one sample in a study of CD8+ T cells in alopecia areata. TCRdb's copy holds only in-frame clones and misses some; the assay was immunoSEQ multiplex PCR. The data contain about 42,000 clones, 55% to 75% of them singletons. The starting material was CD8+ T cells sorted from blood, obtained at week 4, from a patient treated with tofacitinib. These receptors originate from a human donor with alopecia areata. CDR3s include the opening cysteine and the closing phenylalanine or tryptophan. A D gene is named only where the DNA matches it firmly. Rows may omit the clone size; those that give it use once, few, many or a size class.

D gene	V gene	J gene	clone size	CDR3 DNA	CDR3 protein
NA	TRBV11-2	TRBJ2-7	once	TGTGCCAGCAGCTGGGGGGACAGCTTATACGAGCAGTACTTC	CASSWGDSLYEQYF
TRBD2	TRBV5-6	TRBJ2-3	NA	TGTGCCAGCAGCTCTGGGGTGGGACTAGTCAGAGATACGCAGTATTTT	CASSSGVGLVRDTQYF
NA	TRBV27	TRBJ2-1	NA	TGTGCCAGCAGTTTGCAGGTCTCCTACAATGAGCAGTTCTTC	CASSLQVSYNEQFF
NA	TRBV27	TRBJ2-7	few	TGTGCCAGCAGTCAGGGGGGATATGAGCAGTACTTC	CASSQGGYEQYF
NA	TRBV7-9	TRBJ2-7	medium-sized	TGTGCCAGCAGCTTAGGAGGGTCGTGGGACGAGCAGTACTTC	CASSLGGSWDEQYF
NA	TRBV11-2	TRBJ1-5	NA	TGTGCCAGCAGCCAACGACCTGAAAATCAGCCCCAGCATTTT	CASSQRPENQPQHF
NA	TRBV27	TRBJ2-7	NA	TGTGCCAGCAGTGATCAGGGCGACGGTGCTTACGAGCAGTACTTC	CASSDQGDGAYEQYF
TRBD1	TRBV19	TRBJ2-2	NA	TGTGCCAGTAGCCTGACAGGGTCCGCCGGGGAGCTGTTTTTT	CASSLTGSAGELFF
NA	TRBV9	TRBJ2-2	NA	TGTGCCAGCAGCCCCAGAGGTTCTAGTATCACCGGGGAGCTGTTTTTT	CASSPRGSSITGELFF
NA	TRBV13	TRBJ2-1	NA	TGTGCCAGCAGCTTTGATCAGGGCAGAGAGCAGTTCTTC	CASSFDQGREQFF
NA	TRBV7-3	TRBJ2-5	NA	TGTGCCACCATCTTAGAGACCCAGTACTTC	CATILETQYF
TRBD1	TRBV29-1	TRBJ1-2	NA	TGCAGCGTTGAACGACAGGGTAGAGGCTACACCTTC	CSVERQGRGYTF
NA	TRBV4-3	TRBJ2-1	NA	TGCGCCAGCAGCCAAGATTCCCCCGACCCCTTCAATGAGCAGTTCTTC	CASSQDSPDPFNEQFF
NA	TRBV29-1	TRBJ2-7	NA	TGCAGCGTTAGGGAGATGGGCGAGCAGTACTTC	CSVREMGEQYF
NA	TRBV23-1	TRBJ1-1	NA	TGCGCCAGCATGACGCTGAACACTGAAGCTTTCTTT	CASMTLNTEAFF
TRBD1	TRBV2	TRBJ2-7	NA	TGTGCCAGCAGAGGATCCGGGACAGGGTACTACGAGCAGTACTTC	CASRGSGTGYYEQYF
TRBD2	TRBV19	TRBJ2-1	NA	TGTGCCAGTAGTATCAGCGGGGGTAGGAATGAGCAGTTCTTC	CASSISGGRNEQFF
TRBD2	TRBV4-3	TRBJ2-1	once	TGCGCCAGCAGCCAGAGGACTAGCGGGGAATACAATGAGCAGTTCTTC	CASSQRTSGEYNEQFF
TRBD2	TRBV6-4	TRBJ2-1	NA	TGTGCCAGCAGTCCAAGCGGGGGGGCGAATGAGCAGTTCTTC	CASSPSGGANEQFF
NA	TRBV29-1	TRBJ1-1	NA	TGCAGCGTTGTTGAGGCAGGGATGAACACTGAAGCTTTCTTT	CSVVEAGMNTEAFF
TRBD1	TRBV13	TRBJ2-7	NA	TGTGCCAGCACCCAACGGGGGACAGGGTTTTACGAGCAGTACTTC	CASTQRGTGFYEQYF
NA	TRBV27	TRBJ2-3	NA	TGTGCCAGCAGTTTCCTACAGGGGAGGTTCACAGATACGCAGTATTTT	CASSFLQGRFTDTQYF
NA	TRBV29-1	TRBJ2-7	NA	TGCAGCGTTGAGACAGAGAGCTCCTACGAGCAGTACTTC	CSVETESSYEQYF
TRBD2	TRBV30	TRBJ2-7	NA	TGTGCCCGCTCCGGGACTAGCGGCGAACCCTACGAGCAGTACTTC	CARSGTSGEPYEQYF
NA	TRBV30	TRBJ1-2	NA	TGTGCCTGGACCGGGAGGGACTATGGCTACACCTTC	CAWTGRDYGYTF
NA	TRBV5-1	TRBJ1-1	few	TGCGCCAGCAGAGAGACATTGAACACTGAAGCTTTCTTT	CASRETLNTEAFF
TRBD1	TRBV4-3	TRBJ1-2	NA	TGCGCCAGCAGCCGCGATTCCGGGACAGGTTATGGCTACACCTTC	CASSRDSGTGYGYTF
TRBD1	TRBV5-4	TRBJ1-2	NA	TGTGCCAGCAGCTCAGGGACAGCCGCTAACTATGGCTACACCTTC	CASSSGTAANYGYTF
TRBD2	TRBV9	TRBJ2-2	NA	TGTGCCAGCAGCGTAGAATCGGGGAGGGACACCGGGGAGCTGTTTTTT	CASSVESGRDTGELFF
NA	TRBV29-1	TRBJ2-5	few	TGCAGCGTTGGTGTCAGGCGCATCCAAGAGACCCAGTACTTC	CSVGVRRIQETQYF
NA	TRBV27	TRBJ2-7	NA	TGTGCCAGCAGTTTACATGGACAGATCTACGAGCAGTACTTC	CASSLHGQIYEQYF
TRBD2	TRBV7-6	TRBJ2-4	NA	TGTGCCAGCAGCTTAGCTTCCAGCGGGGAAGCCAAAAACATTCAGTACTTC	CASSLASSGEAKNIQYF
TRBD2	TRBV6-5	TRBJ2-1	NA	TGTGCCAGCTCGCCGACTAGCTGGTACAATGAGCAGTTCTTC	CASSPTSWYNEQFF
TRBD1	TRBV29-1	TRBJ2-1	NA	TGCAGCGTCGACCGGAGGACAGGGCATGAGCAGTTCTTC	CSVDRRTGHEQFF
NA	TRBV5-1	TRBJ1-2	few	TGCGCCAGCAGCTTGGTAGGCAGAATGAATGGCTACACCTTC	CASSLVGRMNGYTF
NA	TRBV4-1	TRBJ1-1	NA	TGCGCCAGCAGCCACCCTAGGAACACTGAAGCTTTCTTT	CASSHPRNTEAFF
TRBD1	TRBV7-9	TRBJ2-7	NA	TGTGCCAGCAGCCACAGGACAGGGCTACACGAGCAGTACTTC	CASSHRTGLHEQYF
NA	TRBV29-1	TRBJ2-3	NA	TGCAGCGTTGAACACCCAGATACGCAGTATTTT	CSVEHPDTQYF
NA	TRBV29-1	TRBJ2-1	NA	TGCAGCGTTGAAGCGGGGGCCTCCTACAATGAGCAGTTCTTC	CSVEAGASYNEQFF
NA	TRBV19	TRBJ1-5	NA	TGTGCCACTAGCAGCGGTAATCAGCCCCAGCATTTT	CATSSGNQPQHF
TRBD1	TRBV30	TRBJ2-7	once	TGTGCCTGGAGTGTGAGGCCAGGGGGCCACGAGCAGTACTTC	CAWSVRPGGHEQYF
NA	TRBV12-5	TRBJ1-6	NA	TGTGCTAGTGGTTTGGGAGGGGATACCCTCCACTTT	CASGLGGDTLHF
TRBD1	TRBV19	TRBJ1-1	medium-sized	TGTGCCAGTAGTCTCGGACAGGAGGGAGCTTTCTTT	CASSLGQEGAFF
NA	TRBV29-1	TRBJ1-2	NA	TGCAGCTTCCTTGGGGTTTTAGGCTACACCTTC	CSFLGVLGYTF
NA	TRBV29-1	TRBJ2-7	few	TGCAGCGTTGAGCTAGCTGGCTTGAACTACGAGCAGTACTTC	CSVELAGLNYEQYF
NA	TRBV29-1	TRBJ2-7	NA	TGCAGCGTTCTATGGAGGGGGATCACCTACGAGCAGTACTTC	CSVLWRGITYEQYF
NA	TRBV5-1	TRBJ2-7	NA	TGCGCCAGCAGCTTGGGATCCTCCGAGCAGTACTTC	CASSLGSSEQYF
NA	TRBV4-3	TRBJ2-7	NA	TGCGCCAGCAGCCCCGACAAGACGACCTACGAGCAGTACTTC	CASSPDKTTYEQYF
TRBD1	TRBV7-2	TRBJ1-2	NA	TGTGCCAGCAGCTTTCTGGCAGGGGGAATTGGGGGCTACACCTTC	CASSFLAGGIGGYTF
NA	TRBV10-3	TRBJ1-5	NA	TGTGCCATCAGTGAAGCAGGGGTCAATCAGCCCCAGCATTTT	CAISEAGVNQPQHF